Below, one T cell receptor beta chain is given with its context. The CDR3 loop spans 14 amino acids. CDR1 MNHEY and CDR2 SVGAGI come from the germline V gene. J was trimmed by 6 bases and V by 6 bases; bases with no gene match: 8. This specimen belongs to a study of blood T cell repertoires in COVID-19. At the level of the study: Both acute and convalescent COVID-19 samples were obtained from the United States, Italy and Spain. The cDNA or gDNA used as material had been derived from T cells, B-cell-depleted T cells, or PBMCs.

In the original analysis: Amplifying reference gene primers gave estimates of nucleated cell counts. Data came from immunoSEQ multiplex PCR; TCRdb stores just in-frame clones and leaves some out. V, J and clone size are those of that table, while D and trimming were read from the DNA. The table records over 75,000 clones, more than 80% of them present only once. Sequences were obtained from peripheral blood. This rearrangement joins TRBV6-5 to TRBJ2-7, with 10 positions matching TRBD1. This receptor was identified in a woman in her 70s with acute or convalescent COVID-19. The CDR3: CASRTGGSSGEQYF. CDR3 nucleotides: TGTGCCAGCAGGACAGGGGGCTCTTCCGGCGAGCAGTACTTC.